These T cell receptor beta chains were read from a single sample in a study of control samples from healthy donors and cancer patients. Assay used: immunoSEQ multiplex PCR; TCRdb lists only in-frame clones, some missing. The top ten hold around 13% of the sample, which has about 140,000 clones, around 94% seen once. The sample taken for sequencing was blood. The receptors derive from a man aged 35 to 55 in good health. The CDR3 runs from the conserved cysteine through the conserved F or W. A D gene is named only where the DNA matches it firmly. Not all rows give a size; the values are once, few, many and, for expanded clones, a class.

NA TRBJ1-2 TRBV7-2 TRBD1 CASSLVTGGGYGYTF TGTGCCAGCAGCTTAGTAACAGGGGGCGGCTATGGCTACACCTTC
NA TRBJ1-4 TRBV3-1/TRBV3-2 NA CASSQHGTRLVRF TGTGCCAGCAGCCAACATGGGACTCGCCTTGTCCGTTTT
NA TRBJ1-2 TRBV3-1/TRBV3-2 NA CASSQGPPRSNNYGYTF TGTGCCAGCAGCCAAGGCCCTCCTCGCAGCAATAACTATGGCTACACCTTC
NA TRBJ2-7 TRBV5-5 NA CASSSQSLYEQYF TGTGCCAGCAGCTCCCAGTCGCTCTACGAGCAGTACTTC
NA TRBJ1-5 TRBV6-5 NA CASSYDRTGNQPQHF TGTGCCAGCAGTTACGATCGGACAGGCAATCAGCCCCAGCATTTT
NA TRBJ2-2 TRBV7-7 TRBD1 CASSQGQETTGELFF TGTGCTAGCAGCCAAGGACAGGAGACGACCGGGGAGCTGTTTTTT
NA TRBJ1-1 TRBV29-1 NA CSVGGLGTEAFF TGCAGCGTTGGGGGGCTTGGCACTGAAGCTTTCTTT
NA TRBJ2-7 TRBV4-3 NA CASSQVVTFYGSRFSYEQYF TGCGCCAGCAGCCAAGTCGTAACGTTTTATGGGTCCCGCTTCTCCTACGAGCAGTACTTC
once TRBJ2-2 TRBV6-4 NA CASSDDSLTGELFF TGTGCCAGCAGTGACGACAGCCTAACTGGGGAGCTGTTTTTT
NA TRBJ1-2 TRBV20-1 NA CSAKDNYGYTF TGCAGTGCTAAGGACAACTATGGCTACACCTTC
NA TRBJ1-4 TRBV3-1/TRBV3-2 NA CASSQVPIWTDNGGKLFF TGTGCCAGCAGCCAAGTCCCGATTTGGACGGATAACGGGGGCAAACTGTTTTTT
NA TRBJ1-1 TRBV9 TRBD1 CASSVKGTAPDTEAFF TGTGCCAGCAGCGTAAAAGGGACAGCCCCCGACACTGAAGCTTTCTTT
NA TRBJ1-1 TRBV6-1 NA CASRERDRTGLSGEAFF TGTGCCAGCAGGGAACGCGACAGAACAGGGCTCAGCGGTGAAGCTTTCTTT
NA TRBJ2-1 TRBV5-6 NA CASSLELEVNEQFF TGTGCCAGCAGCTTGGAACTAGAAGTCAATGAGCAGTTCTTC
NA TRBJ2-1 TRBV15 TRBD2 CATSRTGLPSGSSYNEQFF TGTGCCACCAGCAGAACCGGGCTTCCTAGCGGGTCCTCCTACAATGAGCAGTTCTTC
NA TRBJ2-7 TRBV5-1 TRBD1 CASSPTGTGLHEQYF TGCGCCAGCAGCCCCACCGGGACAGGGTTACACGAGCAGTACTTC
NA TRBJ2-1 TRBV29-1 TRBD1 CSARRGQGNNEQFF TGCAGCGCCCGCCGGGGACAGGGTAACAATGAGCAGTTCTTC
NA TRBJ2-2 TRBV5-1 TRBD2 CASSPGRANTGELFF TGCGCCAGCAGCCCCGGGAGGGCGAACACCGGGGAGCTGTTTTTT
NA TRBJ2-1 TRBV7-2 NA CASSLLLGGEYPYNEQFF TGTGCCAGCAGCTTATTGCTGGGGGGCGAATATCCCTACAATGAGCAGTTCTTC
NA TRBJ2-2 TRBV27 NA CASSKPQNTGELFF TGTGCCAGCAGCAAACCCCAGAACACCGGGGAGCTGTTTTTT